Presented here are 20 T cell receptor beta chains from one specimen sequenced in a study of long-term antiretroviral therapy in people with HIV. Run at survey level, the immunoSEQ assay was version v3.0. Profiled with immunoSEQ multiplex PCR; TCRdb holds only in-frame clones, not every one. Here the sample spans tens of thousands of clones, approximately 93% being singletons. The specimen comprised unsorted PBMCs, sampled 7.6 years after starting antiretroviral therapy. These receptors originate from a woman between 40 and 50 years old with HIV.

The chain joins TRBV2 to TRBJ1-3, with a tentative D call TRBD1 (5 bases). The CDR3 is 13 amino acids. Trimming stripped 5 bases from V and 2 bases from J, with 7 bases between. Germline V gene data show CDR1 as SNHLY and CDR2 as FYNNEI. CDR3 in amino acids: CASSQGTGNTIYF. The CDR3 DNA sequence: TGTGCCAGCAGTCAGGGTACTGGAAACACCATATATTTT.

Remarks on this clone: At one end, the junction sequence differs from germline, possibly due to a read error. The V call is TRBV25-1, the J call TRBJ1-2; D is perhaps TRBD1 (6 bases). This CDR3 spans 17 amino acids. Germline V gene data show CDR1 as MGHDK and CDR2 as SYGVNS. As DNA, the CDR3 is TGTGCCAGCAGTGAGTTTTTCCCAGGGGCAGGTAACAATGGCTACACCTTC. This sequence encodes CASSEFFPGAGNNGYTF.

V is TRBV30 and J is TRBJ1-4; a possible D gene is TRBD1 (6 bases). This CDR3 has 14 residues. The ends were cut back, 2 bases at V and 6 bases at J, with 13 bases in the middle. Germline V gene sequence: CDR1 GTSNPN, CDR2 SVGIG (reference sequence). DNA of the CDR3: TGTGCCTGGAGTCCAGGGGCGACCGATGAAAAACTGTTTTTT. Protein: CAWSPGATDEKLFF.

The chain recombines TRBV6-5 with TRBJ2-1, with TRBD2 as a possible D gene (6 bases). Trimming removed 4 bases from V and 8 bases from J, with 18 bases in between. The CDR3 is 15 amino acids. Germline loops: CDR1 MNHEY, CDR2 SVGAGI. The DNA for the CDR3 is TGTGCCAGCAGTTCCGGGACTCTGACCTGGGATGAGCAGTTCTTC. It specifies CASSSGTLTWDEQFF.

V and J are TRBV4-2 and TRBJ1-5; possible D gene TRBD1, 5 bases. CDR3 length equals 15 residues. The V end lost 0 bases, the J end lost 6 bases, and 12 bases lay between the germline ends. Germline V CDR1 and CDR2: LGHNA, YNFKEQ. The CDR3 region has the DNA TGTGCCAGCAGCCAAGAATATGGGGGGTTTCAGCCCCAGCATTTT. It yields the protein CASSQEYGGFQPQHF.

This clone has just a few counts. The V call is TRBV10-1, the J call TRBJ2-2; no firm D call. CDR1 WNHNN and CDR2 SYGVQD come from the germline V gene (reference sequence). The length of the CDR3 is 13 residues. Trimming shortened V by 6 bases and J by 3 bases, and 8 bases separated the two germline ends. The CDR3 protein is CASSPQYTGELFF. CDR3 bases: TGCGCCAGCAGCCCTCAGTACACCGGGGAGCTGTTTTTT.

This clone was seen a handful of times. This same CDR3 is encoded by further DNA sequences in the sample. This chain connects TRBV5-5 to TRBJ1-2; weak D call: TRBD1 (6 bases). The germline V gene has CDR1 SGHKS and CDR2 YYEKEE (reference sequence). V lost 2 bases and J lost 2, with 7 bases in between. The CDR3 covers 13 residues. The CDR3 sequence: CASSLGQNYGYTF. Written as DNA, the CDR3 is TGTGCCAGCAGCTTAGGACAGAACTATGGCTACACCTTC.

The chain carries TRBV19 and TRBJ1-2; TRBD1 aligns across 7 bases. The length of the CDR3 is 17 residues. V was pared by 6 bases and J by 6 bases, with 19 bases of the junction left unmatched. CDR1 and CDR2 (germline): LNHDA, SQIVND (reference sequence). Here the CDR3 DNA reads TGTGCCAGTAGCTCCTCGCTACAGGGGAAATGGAAGAATGGCTACACCTTC. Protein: CASSSSLQGKWKNGYTF.

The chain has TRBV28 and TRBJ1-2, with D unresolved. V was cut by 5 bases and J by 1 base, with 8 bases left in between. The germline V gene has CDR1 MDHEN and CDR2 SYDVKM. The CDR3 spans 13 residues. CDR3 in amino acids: CASSLQLNYGYTF. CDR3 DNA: TGTGCCAGCAGTCTACAGCTTAACTATGGCTACACCTTC.

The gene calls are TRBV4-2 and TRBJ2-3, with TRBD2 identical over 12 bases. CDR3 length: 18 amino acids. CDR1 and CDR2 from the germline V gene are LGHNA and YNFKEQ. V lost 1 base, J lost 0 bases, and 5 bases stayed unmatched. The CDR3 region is CASSQGRLAGVSTDTQYF. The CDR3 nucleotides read TGTGCCAGCAGCCAAGGTAGACTAGCGGGGGTTAGCACAGATACGCAGTATTTT.

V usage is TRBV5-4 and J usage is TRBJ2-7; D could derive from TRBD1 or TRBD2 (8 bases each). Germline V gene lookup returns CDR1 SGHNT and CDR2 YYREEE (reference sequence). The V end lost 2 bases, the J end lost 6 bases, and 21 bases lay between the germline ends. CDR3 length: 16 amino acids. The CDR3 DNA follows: TGTGCCAGCAGCTTCGGGGGGGACAGGTTATTGAGCGAGCAGTACTTC. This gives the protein CASSFGGDRLLSEQYF.

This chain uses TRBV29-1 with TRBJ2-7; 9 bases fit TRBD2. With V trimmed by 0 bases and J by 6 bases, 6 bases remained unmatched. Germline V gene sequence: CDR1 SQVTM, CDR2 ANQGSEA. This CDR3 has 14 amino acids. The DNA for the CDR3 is TGCAGCGTTGAAGATCGAGCGGGGGGTGGCGAGCAGTACTTC. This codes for CSVEDRAGGGEQYF.

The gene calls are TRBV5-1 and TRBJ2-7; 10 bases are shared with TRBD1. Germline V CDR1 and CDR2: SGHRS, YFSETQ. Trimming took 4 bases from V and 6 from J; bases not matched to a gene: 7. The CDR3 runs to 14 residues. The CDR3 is CASSIRQGAGEQYF. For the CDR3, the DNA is TGCGCCAGCAGCATTCGACAGGGGGCGGGCGAGCAGTACTTC.

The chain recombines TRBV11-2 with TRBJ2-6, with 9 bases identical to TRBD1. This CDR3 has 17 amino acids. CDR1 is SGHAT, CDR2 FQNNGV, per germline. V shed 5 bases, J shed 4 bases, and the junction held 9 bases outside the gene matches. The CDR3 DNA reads TGTGCCAGCAGCCCGCGGGACAGGGAAACCGGGGCCAACGTCCTGACTTTC. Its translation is CASSPRDRETGANVLTF.

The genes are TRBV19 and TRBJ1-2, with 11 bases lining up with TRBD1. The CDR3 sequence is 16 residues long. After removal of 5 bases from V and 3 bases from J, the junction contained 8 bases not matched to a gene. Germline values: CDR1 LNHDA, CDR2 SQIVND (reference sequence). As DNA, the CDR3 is TGTGCCAGTAGTTTACGGACAGGGGGCGCTGACTATGGCTACACCTTC. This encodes CASSLRTGGADYGYTF.

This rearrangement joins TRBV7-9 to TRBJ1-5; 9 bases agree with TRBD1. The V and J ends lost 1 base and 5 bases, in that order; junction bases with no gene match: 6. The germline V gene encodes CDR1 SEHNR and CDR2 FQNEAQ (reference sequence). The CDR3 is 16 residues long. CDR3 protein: CASSLGTGAGYQPQHF. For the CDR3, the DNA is TGTGCCAGCAGCTTAGGGACAGGGGCGGGATATCAGCCCCAGCATTTT.

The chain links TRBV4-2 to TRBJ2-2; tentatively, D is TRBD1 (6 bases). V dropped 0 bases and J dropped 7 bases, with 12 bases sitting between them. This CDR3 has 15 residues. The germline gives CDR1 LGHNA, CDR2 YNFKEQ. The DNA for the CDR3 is TGTGCCAGCAGCCAAGATTGGGGGCAAATCGGGGAGCTGTTTTTT. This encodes CASSQDWGQIGELFF.

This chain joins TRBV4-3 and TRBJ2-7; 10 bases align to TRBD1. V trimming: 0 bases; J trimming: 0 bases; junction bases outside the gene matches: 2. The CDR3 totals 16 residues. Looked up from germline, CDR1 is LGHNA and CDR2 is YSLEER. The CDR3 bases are TGCGCCAGCAGCCAAGAAAGGACAGGGGGCTCCTACGAGCAGTACTTC. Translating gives CASSQERTGGSYEQYF.

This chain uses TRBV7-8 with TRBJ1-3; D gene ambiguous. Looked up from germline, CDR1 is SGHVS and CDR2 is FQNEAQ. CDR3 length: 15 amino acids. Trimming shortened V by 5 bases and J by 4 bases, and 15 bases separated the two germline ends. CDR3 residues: CASSPPGLAGNTIYF. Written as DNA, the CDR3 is TGTGCCAGCAGCCCCCCCGGGCTCGCGGGAAACACCATATATTTT.

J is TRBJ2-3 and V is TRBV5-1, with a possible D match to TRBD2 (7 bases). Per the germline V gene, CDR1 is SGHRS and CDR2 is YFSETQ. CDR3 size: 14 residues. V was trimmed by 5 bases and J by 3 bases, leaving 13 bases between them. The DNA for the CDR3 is TGCGCCAGCAGGAGGGGGGGAGAGACAGATACGCAGTATTTT. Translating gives CASRRGGETDTQYF.